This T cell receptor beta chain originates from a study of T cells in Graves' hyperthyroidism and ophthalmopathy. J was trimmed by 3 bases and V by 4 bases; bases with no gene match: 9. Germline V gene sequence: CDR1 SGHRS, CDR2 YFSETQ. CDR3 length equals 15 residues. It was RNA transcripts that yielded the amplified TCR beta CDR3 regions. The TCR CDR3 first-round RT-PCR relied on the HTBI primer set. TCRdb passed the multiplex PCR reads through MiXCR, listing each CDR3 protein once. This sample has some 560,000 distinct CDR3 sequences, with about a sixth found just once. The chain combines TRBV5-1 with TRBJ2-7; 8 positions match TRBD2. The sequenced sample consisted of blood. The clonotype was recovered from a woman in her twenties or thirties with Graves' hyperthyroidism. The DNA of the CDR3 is TGCGCCAGCAGCGCCGGGACTAGGAGGGGCTACGAGCAGTACTTC. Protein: CASSAGTRRGYEQYF.